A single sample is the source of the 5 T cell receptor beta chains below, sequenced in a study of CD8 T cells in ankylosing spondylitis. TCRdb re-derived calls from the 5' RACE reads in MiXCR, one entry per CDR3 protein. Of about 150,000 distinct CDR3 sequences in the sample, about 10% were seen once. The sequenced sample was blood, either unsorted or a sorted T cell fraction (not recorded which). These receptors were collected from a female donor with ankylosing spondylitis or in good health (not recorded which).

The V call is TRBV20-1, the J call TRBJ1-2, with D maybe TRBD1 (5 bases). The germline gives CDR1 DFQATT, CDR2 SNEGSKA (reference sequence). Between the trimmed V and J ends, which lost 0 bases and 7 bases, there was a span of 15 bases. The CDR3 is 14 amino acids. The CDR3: CSARETPGDLGYTF. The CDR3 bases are TGCAGTGCTAGAGAGACCCCGGGGGACCTTGGCTACACCTTC.

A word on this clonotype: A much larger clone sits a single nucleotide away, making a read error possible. The CDR3: CCAKNSGTSGSSYEQYF. CDR3 DNA: TGCTGTGCTAAAAACTCTGGGACTAGCGGGAGTTCCTACGAGCAGTACTTC. The chain uses TRBV20-1 and TRBJ2-7; TRBD2 matches 14 bases. This CDR3 comprises 17 residues. Per the germline V gene, CDR1 is DFQATT and CDR2 is SNEGSKA (reference sequence).

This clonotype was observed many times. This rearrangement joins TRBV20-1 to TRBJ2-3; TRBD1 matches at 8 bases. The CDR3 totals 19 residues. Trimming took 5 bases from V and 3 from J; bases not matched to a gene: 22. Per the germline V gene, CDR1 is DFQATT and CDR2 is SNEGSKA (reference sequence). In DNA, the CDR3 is TGCAGTGCTGAAGAACCGGGACAGGTCGCGACTAGACGAACAGATACGCAGTATTTT. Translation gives CSAEEPGQVATRRTDTQYF.

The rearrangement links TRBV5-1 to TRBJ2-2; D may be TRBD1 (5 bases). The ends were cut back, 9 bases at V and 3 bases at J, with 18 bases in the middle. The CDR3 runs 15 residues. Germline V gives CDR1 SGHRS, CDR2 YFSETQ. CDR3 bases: TGCGCCACCCAGGGCGACTTCATAGACACCGGGGAGCTGTTTTTT. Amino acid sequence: CATQGDFIDTGELFF.

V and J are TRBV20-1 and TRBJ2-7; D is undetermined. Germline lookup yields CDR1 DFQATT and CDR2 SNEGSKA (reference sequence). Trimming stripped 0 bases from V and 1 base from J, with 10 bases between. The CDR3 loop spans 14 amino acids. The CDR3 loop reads CSARDVGLSYEQYF. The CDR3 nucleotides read TGCAGTGCTAGAGATGTGGGGTTGTCCTACGAGCAGTACTTC.